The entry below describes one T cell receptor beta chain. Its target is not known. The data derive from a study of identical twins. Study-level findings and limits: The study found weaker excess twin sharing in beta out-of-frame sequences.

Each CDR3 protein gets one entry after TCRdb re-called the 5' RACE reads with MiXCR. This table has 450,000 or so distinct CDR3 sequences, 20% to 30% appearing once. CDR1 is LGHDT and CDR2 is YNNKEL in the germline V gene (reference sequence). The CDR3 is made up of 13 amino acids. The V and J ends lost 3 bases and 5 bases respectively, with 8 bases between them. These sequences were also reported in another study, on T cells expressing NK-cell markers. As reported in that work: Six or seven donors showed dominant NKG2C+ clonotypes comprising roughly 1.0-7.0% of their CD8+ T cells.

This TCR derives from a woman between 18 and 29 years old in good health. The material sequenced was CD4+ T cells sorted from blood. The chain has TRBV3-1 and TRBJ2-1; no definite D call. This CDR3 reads CASSQLNNNEQFF. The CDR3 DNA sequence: TGTGCCAGCAGCCAGCTTAACAACAATGAGCAGTTCTTC.